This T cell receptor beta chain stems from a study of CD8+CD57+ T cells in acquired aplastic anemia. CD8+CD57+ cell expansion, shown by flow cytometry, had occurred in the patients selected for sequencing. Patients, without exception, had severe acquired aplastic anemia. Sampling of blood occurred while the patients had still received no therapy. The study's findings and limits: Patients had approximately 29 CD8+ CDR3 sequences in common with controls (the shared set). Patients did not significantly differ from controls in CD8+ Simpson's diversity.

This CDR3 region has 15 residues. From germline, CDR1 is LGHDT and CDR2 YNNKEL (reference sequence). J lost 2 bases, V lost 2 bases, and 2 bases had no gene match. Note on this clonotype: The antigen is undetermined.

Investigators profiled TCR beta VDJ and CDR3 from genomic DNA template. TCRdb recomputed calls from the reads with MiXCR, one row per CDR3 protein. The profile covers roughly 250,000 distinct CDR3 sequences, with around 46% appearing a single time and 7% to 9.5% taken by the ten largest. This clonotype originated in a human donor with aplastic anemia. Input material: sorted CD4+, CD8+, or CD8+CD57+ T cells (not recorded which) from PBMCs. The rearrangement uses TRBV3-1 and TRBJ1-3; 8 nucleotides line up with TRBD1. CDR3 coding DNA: TGTGCCAGCAGCCAAAACAGGGGGACTGGAAACACCATATATTTT. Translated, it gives CASSQNRGTGNTIYF.